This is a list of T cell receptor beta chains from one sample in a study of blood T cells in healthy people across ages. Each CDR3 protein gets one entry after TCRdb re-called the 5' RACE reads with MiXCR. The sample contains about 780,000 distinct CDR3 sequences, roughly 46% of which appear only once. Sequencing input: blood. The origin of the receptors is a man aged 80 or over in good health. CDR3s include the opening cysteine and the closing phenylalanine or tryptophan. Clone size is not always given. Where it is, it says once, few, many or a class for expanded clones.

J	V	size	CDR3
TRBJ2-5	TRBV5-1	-	CASSHYSSQETQYF
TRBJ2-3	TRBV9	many	CASSARLAGTDTQYF
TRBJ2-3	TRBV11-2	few	CASSLDAGGSDTQYF
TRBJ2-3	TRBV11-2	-	CASSPGLGRGTQYF
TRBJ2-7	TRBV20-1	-	CSARDPDRGLYEQYF
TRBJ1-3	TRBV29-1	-	CSVETGGNTIYF
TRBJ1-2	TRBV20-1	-	CSVEFGEVINYGYTF
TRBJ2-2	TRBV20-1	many	CSATRRVAGANTGELFF
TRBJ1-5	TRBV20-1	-	CSARPGGIQSQHF
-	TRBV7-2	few	CASSPRWGETQYF
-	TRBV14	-	CASSRGQGKGYEQYF
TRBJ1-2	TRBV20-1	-	CSSSTPTTGYTF
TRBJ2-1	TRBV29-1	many	CSVEIWDSSYNEQFF
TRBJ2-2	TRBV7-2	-	CASSLEGARGTGELFF
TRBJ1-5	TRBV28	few	CASSYGRGPPRPQHF
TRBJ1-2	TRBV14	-	CASSPRRGSGYTF
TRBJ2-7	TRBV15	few	CATSARNSYEQYF
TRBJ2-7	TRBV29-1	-	CSVETGESSYEQYF
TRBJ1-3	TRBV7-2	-	CASSLRLSGNTIYF
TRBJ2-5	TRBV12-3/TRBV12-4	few	CASSSGRAHGTQYF
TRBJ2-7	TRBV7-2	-	CASSANVGGSYEQYF
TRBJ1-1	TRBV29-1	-	CSVDQGEGTEAFF
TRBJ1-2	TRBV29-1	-	CSDRGLNGYTF
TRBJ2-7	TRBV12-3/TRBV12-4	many	CASSLIASYEQYF
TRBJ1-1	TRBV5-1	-	CASSLEGRSSAEAFF
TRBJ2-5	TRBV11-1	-	CASSLEAAWETQYF
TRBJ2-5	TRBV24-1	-	CATSGPLGTSGGGETQYF
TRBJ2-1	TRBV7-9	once	CVSSQRAGQGRYNGQFF
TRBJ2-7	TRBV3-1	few	CASSLRQGNYDEQYF
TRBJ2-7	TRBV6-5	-	CASSYSGRTYEQYF
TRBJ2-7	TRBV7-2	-	CASSLKLAGGPYEQYF
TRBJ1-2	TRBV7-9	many	CASSQGSASGGYTF
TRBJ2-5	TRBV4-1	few	CASSQDLASAGEETQYF
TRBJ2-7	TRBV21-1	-	CASSKVQIAPDFLACYEQYF
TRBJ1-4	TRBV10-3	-	CAISDNEILFF
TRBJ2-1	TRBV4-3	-	CASSPKAGASSYNEQFF
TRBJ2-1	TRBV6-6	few	CASSDAGVVEQFF
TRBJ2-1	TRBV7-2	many	CASTGGAVYNEQFF
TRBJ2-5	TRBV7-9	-	CASSCAGEQYF
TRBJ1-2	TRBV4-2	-	CASSQLSGGYTF
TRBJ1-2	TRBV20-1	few	CSASLAGFGYTF
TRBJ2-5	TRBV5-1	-	CASSLDRPMETQYF
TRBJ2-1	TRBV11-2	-	CASSGLSGEDNEQFF
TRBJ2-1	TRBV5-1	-	CASTPTWDRAFNEQFF